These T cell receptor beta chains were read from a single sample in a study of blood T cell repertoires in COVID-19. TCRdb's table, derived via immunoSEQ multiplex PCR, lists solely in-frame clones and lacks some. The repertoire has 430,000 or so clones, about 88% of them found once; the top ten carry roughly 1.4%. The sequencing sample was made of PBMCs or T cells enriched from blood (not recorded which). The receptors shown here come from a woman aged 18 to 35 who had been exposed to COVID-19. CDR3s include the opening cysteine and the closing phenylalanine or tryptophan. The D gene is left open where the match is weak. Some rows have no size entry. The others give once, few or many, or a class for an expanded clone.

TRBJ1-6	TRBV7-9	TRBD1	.	CASSLGQGDSPLHF	TGTGCCAGCAGCTTGGGACAGGGGGACTCACCCCTCCACTTT
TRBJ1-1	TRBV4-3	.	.	CASSQDRYRENVGTEAFF	TGCGCCAGCAGCCAAGATCGATACAGGGAGAACGTGGGCACTGAAGCTTTCTTT
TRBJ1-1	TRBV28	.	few	CASTSDRYTEAFF	TGTGCCAGCACCAGCGACAGATACACTGAAGCTTTCTTT
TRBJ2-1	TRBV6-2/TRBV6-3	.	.	CASSPTGSNEQFF	TGTGCCAGCAGCCCCACGGGGTCCAATGAGCAGTTCTTC
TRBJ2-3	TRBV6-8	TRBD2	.	CASSRTSGGATATDTQYF	TGTGCCAGCAGCCGGACTAGCGGGGGGGCGACGGCCACAGATACGCAGTATTTT
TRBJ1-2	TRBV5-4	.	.	CASSLAGIVNYGYTF	TGTGCCAGCAGCTTGGCAGGGATAGTTAACTATGGCTACACCTTC
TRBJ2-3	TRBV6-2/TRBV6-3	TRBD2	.	CASSYHSAGGSLTDTQYF	TGTGCCAGCAGTTACCATTCGGCGGGGGGGTCTCTCACAGATACGCAGTATTTT
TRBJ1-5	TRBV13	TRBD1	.	CASSPGQGQPQHF	TGTGCCAGCAGCCCGGGACAGGGGCAGCCCCAGCATTTT
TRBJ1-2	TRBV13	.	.	CASSLQEGNYGYTF	TGTGCCAGCAGCTTACAGGAGGGGAACTATGGCTACACCTTC
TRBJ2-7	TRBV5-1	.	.	CASSLDPGSSYEQYF	TGCGCCAGCAGCTTGGATCCAGGAAGCTCCTACGAGCAGTACTTC
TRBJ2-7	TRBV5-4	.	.	CASSHLSSYEQYF	TGTGCCAGCAGCCACTTGTCGTCCTACGAGCAGTACTTC
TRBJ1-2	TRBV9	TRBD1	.	CASSASDRGANYGYTF	TGTGCCAGCAGCGCTTCAGACAGGGGAGCTAACTATGGCTACACCTTC
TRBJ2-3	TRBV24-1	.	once	CATSSRTLREGDSTQYF	TGTGCCACCAGTTCTAGAACCCTCAGGGAAGGGGATTCCACGCAGTATTTT
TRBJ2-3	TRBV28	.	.	CASSPLLRGTDTQYF	TGTGCCAGCAGTCCCTTGTTAAGGGGGACAGATACGCAGTATTTT
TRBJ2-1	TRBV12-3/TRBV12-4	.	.	CASVGHYLNEQFF	TGTGCCAGTGTGGGACACTACCTAAATGAGCAGTTCTTC
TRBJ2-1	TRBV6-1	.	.	CASSEARFGLEWNEQFF	TGTGCCAGCAGTGAAGCGAGATTCGGGTTAGAATGGAATGAGCAGTTCTTC
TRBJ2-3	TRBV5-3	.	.	CARSPKYRNNPTDTQYF	TGTGCCAGAAGCCCCAAATACAGGAATAACCCCACAGATACGCAGTATTTT
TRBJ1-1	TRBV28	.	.	CASSGGGAHTEAFF	TGTGCCAGCTCCGGCGGGGGGGCGCACACTGAAGCTTTCTTT
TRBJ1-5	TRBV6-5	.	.	CASPGYSNQPQHF	TGTGCCAGTCCAGGGTATAGCAATCAGCCCCAGCATTTT
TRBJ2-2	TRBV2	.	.	CASSPNPFEAAVTGELFF	TGTGCCAGCAGCCCGAATCCCTTTGAAGCCGCGGTCACCGGGGAGCTGTTTTTT
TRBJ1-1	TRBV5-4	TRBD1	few	CASSLGGGQGVRTEAFF	TGTGCCAGCAGCTTAGGGGGGGGACAGGGAGTTCGGACTGAAGCTTTCTTT
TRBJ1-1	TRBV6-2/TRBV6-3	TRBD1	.	CASSYYRGTEAFF	TGTGCCAGCAGTTATTACAGGGGGACTGAAGCTTTCTTT
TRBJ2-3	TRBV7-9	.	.	CASIKLPDSSVFF	TGTGCCAGCATCAAGCTTCCCGACAGCTCCGTATTTTTT
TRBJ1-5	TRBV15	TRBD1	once	CATSRDTGVGQPQHF	TGTGCCACCAGCAGGGACACAGGGGTAGGGCAGCCCCAGCATTTT
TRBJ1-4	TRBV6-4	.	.	CASSDRGVGRDTHEKLFF	TGTGCCAGCAGTGACAGAGGGGTAGGTCGGGACACCCATGAAAAACTGTTTTTT
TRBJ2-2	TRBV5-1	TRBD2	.	CASSAGLAGADTGELFF	TGCGCCAGCAGCGCCGGACTAGCGGGAGCCGACACCGGGGAGCTGTTTTTT
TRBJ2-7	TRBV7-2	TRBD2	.	CASSPSGTSNPYEQYF	TGTGCCAGCAGCCCCTCGGGGACTAGTAACCCCTACGAGCAGTACTTC
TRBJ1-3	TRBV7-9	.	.	CASSLPGDTIYF	TGTGCCAGCAGCTTACCAGGGGACACCATATATTTT
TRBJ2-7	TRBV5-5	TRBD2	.	CASSWGASGFSSYEQYF	TGTGCCAGCAGCTGGGGGGCTAGCGGGTTTAGCTCCTACGAGCAGTACTTC
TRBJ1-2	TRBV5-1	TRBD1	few	CASSQTIQGPLNYGYTF	TGCGCCAGCAGCCAAACCATACAGGGGCCTTTAAACTATGGCTACACCTTC
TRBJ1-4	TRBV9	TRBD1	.	CASSGRQGGGKLFF	TGTGCCAGCAGCGGTAGACAGGGAGGAGGAAAACTGTTTTTT
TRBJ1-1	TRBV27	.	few	CASIRLGWEGKTEAFF	TGTGCCAGCATTAGGTTGGGGTGGGAGGGAAAGACTGAAGCTTTCTTT
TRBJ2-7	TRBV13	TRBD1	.	CASSLMGQATYEQYF	TGTGCCAGCAGCTTAATGGGACAGGCGACCTACGAGCAGTACTTC
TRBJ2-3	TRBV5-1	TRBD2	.	CASSLSPSGRFDTQYF	TGCGCCAGCAGCTTGAGTCCTAGCGGGAGATTCGATACGCAGTATTTT
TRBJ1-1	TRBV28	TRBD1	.	CASSFLVPGQGNTEAFF	TGTGCCAGCAGTTTCCTCGTCCCGGGACAGGGGAACACTGAAGCTTTCTTT
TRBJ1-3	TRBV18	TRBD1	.	CASSGETGISGNTIYF	TGTGCCAGCTCCGGGGAGACAGGGATCTCTGGAAACACCATATATTTT
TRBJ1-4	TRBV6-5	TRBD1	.	CASSYIQGDDEKLFF	TGTGCCAGCAGTTACATACAGGGGGACGATGAAAAACTGTTTTTT
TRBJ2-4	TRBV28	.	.	CASSSPPANIQYF	TGTGCCAGCAGTTCCCCCCCAGCGAACATTCAGTACTTC